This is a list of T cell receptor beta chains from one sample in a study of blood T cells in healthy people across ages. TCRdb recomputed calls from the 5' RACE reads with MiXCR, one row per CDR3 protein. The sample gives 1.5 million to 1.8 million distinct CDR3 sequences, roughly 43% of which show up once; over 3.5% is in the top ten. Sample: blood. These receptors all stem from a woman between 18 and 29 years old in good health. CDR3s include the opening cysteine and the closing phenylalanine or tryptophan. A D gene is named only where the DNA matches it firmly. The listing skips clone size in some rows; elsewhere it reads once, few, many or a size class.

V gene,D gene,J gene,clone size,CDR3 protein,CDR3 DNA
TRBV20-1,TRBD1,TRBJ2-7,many,CSAPGTGSYEQYF,TGCAGTGCACCCGGGACAGGATCTTACGAGCAGTACTTC
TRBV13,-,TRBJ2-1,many,CASSLTGPLNEQFF,TGTGCCAGCAGCTTAACAGGCCCGCTCAATGAGCAGTTCTTC
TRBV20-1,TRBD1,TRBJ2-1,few,CSAPRTGGGEQFF,TGCAGTGCTCCTAGGACAGGGGGTGGTGAGCAGTTCTTC
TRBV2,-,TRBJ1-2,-,CASSEAQGSYGYTF,TGTGCCAGCAGTGAAGCCCAGGGATCCTATGGCTACACCTTC
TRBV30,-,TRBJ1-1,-,CAWSRGRTENTEAFF,TGTGCCTGGAGCCGGGGGCGAACAGAGAACACTGAAGCTTTCTTT
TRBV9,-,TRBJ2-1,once,CASSAPRTNNEQFF,TGTGCCAGCAGCGCCCCCCGGACCAACAATGAGCAGTTCTTC
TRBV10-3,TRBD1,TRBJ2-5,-,CAISRDRDQDTQYF,TGTGCCATCAGTCGTGACAGGGACCAGGATACCCAGTACTTC
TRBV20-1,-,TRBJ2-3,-,CSARIMTDTQYF,TGCAGTGCTAGAATCATGACAGATACGCAGTATTTT
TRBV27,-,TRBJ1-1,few,CASSSTSTRSTEAFF,TGTGCCAGCAGTTCGACCTCTACGAGGAGCACTGAAGCTTTCTTT
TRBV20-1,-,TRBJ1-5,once,CSARDIGFRDNKPQHF,TGCAGTGCTAGAGATATAGGGTTCAGGGACAATAAGCCCCAGCATTTT
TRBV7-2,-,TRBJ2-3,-,CASSPGQPADTRYF,TGTGCCAGCAGCCCTGGACAGCCCGCAGATACGCGGTATTTT
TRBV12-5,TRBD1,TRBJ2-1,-,CASGLVLQGIDGQFF,TGTGCTAGTGGTTTGGTACTACAGGGGATCGATGGGCAGTTCTTC
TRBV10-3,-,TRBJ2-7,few,CAIRSEPGREDEQYF,TGTGCCATCAGATCCGAGCCGGGTCGTGAGGACGAGCAGTACTTC
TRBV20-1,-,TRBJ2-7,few,CSAKGGPRSYEQYF,TGCAGTGCTAAGGGCGGGCCCCGCTCCTACGAGCAGTACTTC
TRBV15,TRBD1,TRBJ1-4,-,CATSRGQGANVGEKLFF,TGTGCCACCAGCAGAGGACAGGGGGCTAACGTCGGAGAAAAACTGTTTTTT
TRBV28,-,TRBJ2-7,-,CASSLPRFGSYEQYF,TGTGCCAGCAGTTTGCCCCGATTCGGCTCCTACGAGCAGTACTTC